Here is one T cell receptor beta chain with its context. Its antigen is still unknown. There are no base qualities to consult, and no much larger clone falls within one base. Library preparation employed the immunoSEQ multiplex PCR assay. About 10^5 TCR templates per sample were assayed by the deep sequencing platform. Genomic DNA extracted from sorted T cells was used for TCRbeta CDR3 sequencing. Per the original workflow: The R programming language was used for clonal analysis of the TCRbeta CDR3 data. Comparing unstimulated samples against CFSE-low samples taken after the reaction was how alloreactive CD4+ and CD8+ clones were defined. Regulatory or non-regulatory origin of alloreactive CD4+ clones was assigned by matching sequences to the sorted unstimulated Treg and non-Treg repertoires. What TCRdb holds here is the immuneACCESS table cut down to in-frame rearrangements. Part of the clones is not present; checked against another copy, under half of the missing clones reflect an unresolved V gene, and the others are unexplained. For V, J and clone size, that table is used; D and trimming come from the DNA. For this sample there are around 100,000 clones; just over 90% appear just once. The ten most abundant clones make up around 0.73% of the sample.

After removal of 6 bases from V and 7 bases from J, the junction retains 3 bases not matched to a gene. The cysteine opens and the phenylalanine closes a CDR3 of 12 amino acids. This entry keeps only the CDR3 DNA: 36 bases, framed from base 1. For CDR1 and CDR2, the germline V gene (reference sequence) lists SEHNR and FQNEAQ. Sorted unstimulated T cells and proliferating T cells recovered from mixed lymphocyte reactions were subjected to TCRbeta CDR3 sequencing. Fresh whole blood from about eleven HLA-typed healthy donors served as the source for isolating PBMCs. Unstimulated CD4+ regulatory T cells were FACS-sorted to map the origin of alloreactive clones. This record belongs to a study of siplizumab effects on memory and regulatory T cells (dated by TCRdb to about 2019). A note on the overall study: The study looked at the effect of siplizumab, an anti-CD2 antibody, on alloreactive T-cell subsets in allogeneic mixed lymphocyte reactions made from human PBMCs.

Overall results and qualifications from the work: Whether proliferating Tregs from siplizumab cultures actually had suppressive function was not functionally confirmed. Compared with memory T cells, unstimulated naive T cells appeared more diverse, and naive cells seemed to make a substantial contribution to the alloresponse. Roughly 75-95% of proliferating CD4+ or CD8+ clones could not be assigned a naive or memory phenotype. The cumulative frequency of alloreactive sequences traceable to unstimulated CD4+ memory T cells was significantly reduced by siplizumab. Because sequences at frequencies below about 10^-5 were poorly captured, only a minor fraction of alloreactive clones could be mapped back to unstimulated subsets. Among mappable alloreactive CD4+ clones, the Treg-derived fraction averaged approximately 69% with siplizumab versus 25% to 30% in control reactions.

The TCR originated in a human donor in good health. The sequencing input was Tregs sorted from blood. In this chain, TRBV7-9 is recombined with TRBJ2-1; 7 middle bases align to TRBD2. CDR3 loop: CASRLGGNEQFF. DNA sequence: TGTGCCAGCAGACTCGGGGGGAATGAGCAGTTCTTC.